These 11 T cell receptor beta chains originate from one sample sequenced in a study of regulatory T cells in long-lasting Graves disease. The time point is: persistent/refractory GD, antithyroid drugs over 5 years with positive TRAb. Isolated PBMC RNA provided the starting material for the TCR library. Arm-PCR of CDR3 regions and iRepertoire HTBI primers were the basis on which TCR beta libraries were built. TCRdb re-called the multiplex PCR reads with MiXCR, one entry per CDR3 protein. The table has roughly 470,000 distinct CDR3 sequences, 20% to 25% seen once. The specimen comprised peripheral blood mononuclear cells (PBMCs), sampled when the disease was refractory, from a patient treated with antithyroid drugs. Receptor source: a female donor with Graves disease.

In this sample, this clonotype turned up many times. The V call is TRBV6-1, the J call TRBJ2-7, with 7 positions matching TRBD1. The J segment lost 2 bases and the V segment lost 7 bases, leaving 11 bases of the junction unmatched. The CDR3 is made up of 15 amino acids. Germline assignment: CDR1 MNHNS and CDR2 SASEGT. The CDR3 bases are TGTGCCAGCACCGGCCTTAGGGGGCGAACCTACGAGCAGTACTTC. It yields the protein CASTGLRGRTYEQYF.

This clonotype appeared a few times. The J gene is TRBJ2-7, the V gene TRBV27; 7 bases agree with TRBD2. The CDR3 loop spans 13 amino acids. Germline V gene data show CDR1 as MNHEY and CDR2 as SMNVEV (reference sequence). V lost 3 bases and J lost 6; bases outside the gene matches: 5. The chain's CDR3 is CASSLGTSVEQYF. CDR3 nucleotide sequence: TGTGCCAGCAGTTTGGGTACTAGCGTCGAGCAGTACTTC.

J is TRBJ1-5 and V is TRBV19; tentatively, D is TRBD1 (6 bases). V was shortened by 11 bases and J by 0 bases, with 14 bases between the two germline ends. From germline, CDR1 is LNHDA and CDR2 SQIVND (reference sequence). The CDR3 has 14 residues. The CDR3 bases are TGTGCCGGACCGGGACAATATAGCAATCAGCCCCAGCATTTT. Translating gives CAGPGQYSNQPQHF.

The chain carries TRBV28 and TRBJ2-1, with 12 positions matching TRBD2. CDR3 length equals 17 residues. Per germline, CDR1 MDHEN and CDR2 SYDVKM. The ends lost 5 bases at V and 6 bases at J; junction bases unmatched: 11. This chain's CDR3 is CASSPRTSGTLFNEQFF. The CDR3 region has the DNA TGTGCCAGCAGTCCCCGGACTAGCGGGACCCTCTTCAATGAGCAGTTCTTC.

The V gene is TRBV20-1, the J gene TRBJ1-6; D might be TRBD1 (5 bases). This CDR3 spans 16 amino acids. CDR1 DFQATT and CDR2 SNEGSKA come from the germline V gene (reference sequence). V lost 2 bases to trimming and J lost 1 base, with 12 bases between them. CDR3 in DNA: TGCAGTGCTAGACTGCAGGGTGGGTCCTATAATTCACCCCTCCACTTT. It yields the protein CSARLQGGSYNSPLHF.

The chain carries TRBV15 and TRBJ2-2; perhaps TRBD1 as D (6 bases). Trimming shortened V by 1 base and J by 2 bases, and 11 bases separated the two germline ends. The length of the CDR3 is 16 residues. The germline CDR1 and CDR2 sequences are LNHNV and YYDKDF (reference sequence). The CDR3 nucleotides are TGTGCCACCAGCAGAGTGACAGGAGAAAACACCGGGGAGCTGTTTTTT. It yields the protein CATSRVTGENTGELFF.

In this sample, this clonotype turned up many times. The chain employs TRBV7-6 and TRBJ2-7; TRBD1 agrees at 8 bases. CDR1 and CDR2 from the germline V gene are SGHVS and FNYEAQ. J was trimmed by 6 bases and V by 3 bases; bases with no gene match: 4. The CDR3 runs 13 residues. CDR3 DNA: TGTGCCAGCAGCTTTGACAGGGGTTCCGAGCAGTACTTC. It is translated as CASSFDRGSEQYF.

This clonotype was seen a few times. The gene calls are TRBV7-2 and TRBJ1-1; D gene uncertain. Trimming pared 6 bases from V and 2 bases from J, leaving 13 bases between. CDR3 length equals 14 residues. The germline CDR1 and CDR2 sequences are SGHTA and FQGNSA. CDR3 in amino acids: CASRKDKPNTEAFF. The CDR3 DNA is TGTGCCAGCAGAAAAGACAAGCCTAACACTGAAGCTTTCTTT.

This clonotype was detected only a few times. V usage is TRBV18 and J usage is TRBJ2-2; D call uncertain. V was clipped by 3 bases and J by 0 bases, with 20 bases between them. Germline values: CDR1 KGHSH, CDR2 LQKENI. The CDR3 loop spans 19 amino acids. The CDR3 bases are TGTGCCAGCTCACCCCTACCGAGCGTCGGACGGACGAACACCGGGGAGCTGTTTTTT. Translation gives CASSPLPSVGRTNTGELFF.

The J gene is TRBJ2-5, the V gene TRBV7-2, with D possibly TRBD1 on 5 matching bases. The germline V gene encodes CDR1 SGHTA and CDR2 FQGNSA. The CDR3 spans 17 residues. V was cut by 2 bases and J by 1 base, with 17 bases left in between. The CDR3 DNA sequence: TGTGCCAGCAGCTTAAGCAGGGCACGGGTGGGCCAAGAGACCCAGTACTTC. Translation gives CASSLSRARVGQETQYF. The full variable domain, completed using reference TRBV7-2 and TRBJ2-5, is GAGVSQSPSNKVTEKGKDVELRCDPISGHTALYWYRQSLGQGLEFLIYFQGNSAPDKSGLPSDRFSAERTGGSVSTLTIQRTQQEDSAVYLCASSLSRARVGQETQYFGPGTRLLVL.

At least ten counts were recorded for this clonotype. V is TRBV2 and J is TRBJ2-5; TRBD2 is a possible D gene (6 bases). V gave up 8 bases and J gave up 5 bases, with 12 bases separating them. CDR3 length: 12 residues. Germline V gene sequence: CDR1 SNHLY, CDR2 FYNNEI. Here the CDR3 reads CASQRAAETQYF. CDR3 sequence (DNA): TGTGCCAGCCAGCGGGCCGCGGAGACCCAGTACTTC.